This TCR beta chain appears in the sequencing data of a study of blood T cells in healthy people across ages. Trimming pared 3 bases from V and 6 bases from J, leaving 9 bases between. In germline, CDR1 is SEHNR, CDR2 FQNEAQ (reference sequence). The CDR3 runs to 12 residues. There are many counts of this clonotype. The antigen is undetermined. There were at least 6 micrograms of total RNA extracted from every sample. Study results and caveats: Both higher diversity and more naive CD4+ cells marked long-lived donors when set against aged donors.

A sample-barcoded 5' primer and a J-beta primer mix were used in a second PCR of about 7 to 12 cycles. Template switching added a 12-random-nucleotide identifier to every cDNA molecule. TCRdb re-derived calls from the 5' RACE reads in MiXCR, one entry per CDR3 protein. The table has 1.5 million to 2 million distinct CDR3 sequences, approximately 30% seen once; the top ten hold more than 6%. The material sequenced was blood. The genes are TRBV7-9 and TRBJ2-7; D is uncertain. The TCR comes from a woman aged 25-40 years in good health. The DNA for the CDR3 is TGTGCCAGCAGCTTCAACACAGTCGAGCAGTACTTC. This encodes CASSFNTVEQYF.